Described below is a single T cell receptor beta chain sequence and its context. The antigen it recognizes is unknown. No base-level quality is on record; no much larger clone is a single base apart. TCRbeta CDR3 regions were amplified from genomic DNA by means of the immunoSEQ Assay, a bias-controlled multiplex PCR. The paper's processing steps were these. Within the assay, amplification of reference gene primers was used to estimate how many nucleated cells each sample contained. To quantify the absolute abundance of each unique TCRbeta CDR3 rearrangement, sequence reads were collapsed and filtered. For each sample, productive Simpson clonality was calculated by taking the square root of Simpson's diversity index across productive rearrangements. TCRdb holds this immuneACCESS table with in-frame rearrangements only. Some clones are missing; in checked studies, unresolved V genes explain under half, and the rest has no known cause. Clone size and the V and J calls come from that table; the DNA yielded D and trimming. Here the sample has 200,000 to 250,000 clones; 80% occur a single time. The biggest ten clones account for around 7.7% of the sample.

The germline V and J ends show losses of 7 bases and 2 bases respectively, and no gene match explains 2 bases of the junction. CDR1 MNHEY and CDR2 SMNVEV were looked up in the germline V gene (reference sequence). The CDR3, cysteine through phenylalanine, is 13 amino acids long. The entry retains the CDR3 DNA only, 39 bases that are in frame from base 1. Each collaborating institution followed its own protocols to collect whole blood in K2EDTA tubes. For TCRbeta analysis, collaborators shipped samples in one of three forms: frozen whole blood, isolated PBMCs, or DNA extracted from either of those sample types. These data are taken from a study of blood T cell repertoires in COVID-19 (TCRdb year 2020). With regard to the full study: Samples covering the acute and convalescent phases of COVID-19 were provided by collaborators in the United States, Italy and Spain. Deeply sampled blood TCRbeta repertoires from subjects exposed to, actively infected with, or recovered from COVID-19 were included in the dataset. The samples were drawn from the first 160 participants of the ongoing ImmuneRACE study and from 1,254 subjects provided by 6 global collaborators. The material from the prospective study consisted of cDNA or gDNA derived from T cells, B-cell-depleted T cells, or PBMCs. The sample metadata nearly always contained a de-identified subject ID, COVID-19 status, age in years and sex. Where HLA class I and class II types were available, the types were taken from metadata supplied by the sample provider, not from assay-based typing. A freely available public database, intended as a resource for researchers studying the immune response to SARS-CoV-2, is where the repertoires were released. Overall results and qualifications from the work: Clinical and demographic metadata were provided uncurated, with the amount varying by source and participant.

The sample taken for sequencing was peripheral blood. The rearranged chain carries TRBV27 and TRBJ1-3; 7 central nucleotides agree with TRBD1. The TCR comes from a woman in her 70s with acute or convalescent COVID-19. DNA sequence: TGTGCCAGCAAGACAGGGACTGGAAACACCATATATTTT. This yields the protein CASKTGTGNTIYF.